Reported below is one TCR beta chain. Its antigen is unknown. The germline V gene has CDR1 SGHDT and CDR2 YYEEEE. CDR3 length: 16 residues. The V end lost 0 bases, the J end lost 4 bases, and 14 bases lay between the germline ends. PCR amplification relied on 60 Vbeta primers (plus 13 Jbeta primers). Profiled with immunoSEQ multiplex PCR; TCRdb holds only in-frame clones, not every one. The sample records roughly 190,000 clones, roughly 68% being singletons. The source of the sample is a study of cytomegalovirus exposure and HLA in healthy donors. Points from the study as a whole: The study listed approximately 170 cytomegalovirus-associated TCR beta chains. Follow-up analysis later connected one missense variant in DCLRE1C with trimming of TCR beta V- and J-genes. For most TCR beta V segments, an earlier analysis put the productive rate at about 87% or about 30% of the time.

The specimen sequenced was PBMCs. The chain has TRBV5-6 and TRBJ1-5; D possibly corresponds to TRBD1 (5 bases). This receptor was obtained from a woman between 25 and 40 years old in good health and CMV-seronegative. CDR3 coding DNA: TGTGCCAGCAGCTTGGCTCGCGACAGCTTAAATCAGCCCCAGCATTTT. This translates into CASSLARDSLNQPQHF.